Following are 27 T cell receptor beta chains from one sample sequenced in a study of blood T cell repertoires in COVID-19 (dated by TCRdb to 2019 to 2021). The library was obtained by the immunoSEQ multiplex PCR assay. TCRdb's version of the immuneACCESS table is confined to in-frame rearrangements and falls short of the full clone set. An unresolved V gene accounts for under half of the shortfall where checked; the remainder is of unknown origin. The sample table holds 230,000 or so clones, of which more than 65% were seen once. The top ten constitute over 1.2% of the sample. Sequencing was performed on peripheral blood. These receptors were obtained from a woman in her thirties or forties who had recovered from COVID-19.

The gene calls are TRBV27 and TRBJ1-1; maybe TRBD1 (6 bases). The germline gives CDR1 MNHEY, CDR2 SMNVEV (reference sequence). This CDR3 is built from 13 residues. The germline V and J ends were trimmed by 5 bases and 1 base, with 8 bases remaining between them. In DNA, the CDR3 is TGTGCCAGCAGTCGGACAGCGAACACTGAAGCTTTCTTT. It encodes CASSRTANTEAFF.

The chain joins TRBV6-2 or TRBV6-3 to TRBJ1-4; D unclear. V was shortened by 2 bases and J by 7 bases, with 17 bases between the two germline ends. The CDR3 loop spans 16 amino acids. CDR1 and CDR2 (germline): MNHEY, SVGEGT. In nucleotides, the CDR3 is TGTGCCAGCAGTTACGCGACACTCCCGGTGGGTGAAAAACTGTTTTTT. Translation: CASSYATLPVGEKLFF.

The chain couples TRBV3-1 (or the pseudogene TRBV3-2) to TRBJ1-2; D not certain. Germline-derived CDR1 and CDR2 are LGHDT and YNNKEL (reference sequence). The V end lost 1 base, the J end lost 5 bases, and 14 bases lay between the germline ends. The CDR3 contains 15 residues. The DNA for the CDR3 is TGTGCCAGCAGCCAAGGGGCAGGCACGGGGTATGGCTACACCTTC. Its translation is CASSQGAGTGYGYTF.

This clone was found a few times. The gene calls are TRBV27 and TRBJ2-3, with D perhaps TRBD1 (8 bases). Trimming removed 6 bases at V and 4 bases at J, with 20 bases between. CDR1 and CDR2 from the germline V gene are MNHEY and SMNVEV (reference sequence). This CDR3 contains 16 residues. CDR3 nucleotides: TGTGCCAGCAGCAACTACAGGGGGGGGGTTCCAGATACGCAGTATTTT. Its protein is CASSNYRGGVPDTQYF.

The chain links TRBV2 to TRBJ1-3, with D maybe TRBD1 (5 bases). The length of the CDR3 is 15 residues. Germline assignment: CDR1 SNHLY and CDR2 FYNNEI. The V gene lost 11 bases and the J gene lost 4 bases, with 21 bases spanning the gap. DNA for the CDR3: TGTGCCGCTGCAACGGGGGGGAGCCGAGGAAACACCATATATTTT. Protein product: CAAATGGSRGNTIYF.

The chain has TRBV5-1 and TRBJ1-4; 8 nucleotides agree with TRBD1. J lost 4 bases, V lost 0 bases, and 2 bases had no gene match. The CDR3 contains 15 residues. The germline V gene has CDR1 SGHRS and CDR2 YFSETQ. CDR3 in DNA: TGCGCCAGCAGCTTGGGGGACAGGAGTAATGAAAAACTGTTTTTT. Translated, it gives CASSLGDRSNEKLFF.

The gene calls are TRBV28 and TRBJ1-1; 7 bases agree with TRBD1. The CDR3 loop spans 14 amino acids. Germline V gives CDR1 MDHEN, CDR2 SYDVKM. Unmatched junction bases numbered 7, after V lost 6 bases and J lost 3 bases. The CDR3 spells CASRDAGGHTEAFF. CDR3 bases: TGTGCCAGCAGGGATGCAGGGGGTCACACTGAAGCTTTCTTT.

V and J are TRBV30 and TRBJ1-2; 10 bases align to TRBD1. Germline assignment: CDR1 GTSNPN and CDR2 SVGIG (reference sequence). CDR3 length: 13 amino acids. The J segment lost 11 bases and the V segment lost 5 bases, leaving 11 bases of the junction unmatched. Here the CDR3 DNA reads TGTGCCTGGGACAGGGGGCCCGGCCTGTGGTACACCTTC. As protein: CAWDRGPGLWYTF.

This clone has just one count. The V and J genes are TRBV2 and TRBJ2-3; D unclear. The CDR3 is 11 amino acids. Trimming stripped 7 bases from V and 5 bases from J, with 7 bases between. The germline gives CDR1 SNHLY, CDR2 FYNNEI. The CDR3 protein is CASTLLDTQYF. DNA for the CDR3: TGTGCCAGCACCCTCCTAGATACGCAGTATTTT.

On this clone itself: This sequence may be a read error, since a much larger clone differs from it by one base. The CDR3 nucleotides read TGTGCCAGCAGCCCGGCCAGACTAGGCAATGAGCAGTTCTTC. Amino acid sequence: CASSPARLGNEQFF. V usage is TRBV7-2 and J usage is TRBJ2-1, with D perhaps TRBD2 (6 bases). Germline loops: CDR1 SGHTA, CDR2 FQGNSA. V was shortened by 5 bases and J by 6 bases, with 14 bases between the two germline ends. The CDR3 is made up of 14 amino acids.

This chain links TRBV6-5 with TRBJ2-2; D might be TRBD1 (6 bases). The germline V gene has CDR1 MNHEY and CDR2 SVGAGI. The CDR3 has 15 residues. V was shortened by 8 bases and J by 0 bases, with 13 bases between the two germline ends. The CDR3 nucleotides are TGTGCCAGCTATCCCGGGACACCGAACACCGGGGAGCTGTTTTTT. Its protein product is CASYPGTPNTGELFF.

The chain uses TRBV4-3 and TRBJ1-3, with a weak D call TRBD1 (5 bases). The ends were cut back, 1 base at V and 1 base at J, with 8 bases in the middle. Germline CDR1 is LGHNA and CDR2 is YSLEER. The length of the CDR3 is 15 residues. CDR3 nucleotide sequence: TGCGCCAGCAGCCAAGGACAGCATTCTGGAAACACCATATATTTT. This codes for CASSQGQHSGNTIYF.

This clone was observed at least ten times. The chain joins TRBV11-3 to TRBJ2-2; D is perhaps TRBD2 (7 bases). This CDR3 is built from 14 residues. Germline values: CDR1 SGHNT, CDR2 YENEEA. The V and J ends lost 7 bases and 4 bases respectively, with 13 bases between them. This CDR3 is CASTGEGGTGELFF. CDR3 coding DNA: TGTGCCAGCACAGGGGAGGGAGGCACCGGGGAGCTGTTTTTT. Combining the CDR3 with reference TRBV11-3 and TRBJ2-2 gives the whole variable domain EAGVVQSPRYKIIEKKQPVAFWCNPISGHNTLYWYLQNLGQGPELLIRYENEEAVDDSQLPKDRFSAERLKGVDSTLKIQPAELGDSAVYLCASTGEGGTGELFFGEGSRLTVL.

The chain uses TRBV2 and TRBJ2-4, with D unclear. Germline CDR1 reads SNHLY; CDR2 reads FYNNEI. The CDR3 is 12 residues long. Trimming stripped 4 bases from V and 5 bases from J, with 6 bases between. The CDR3 region has the DNA TGTGCCAGCAGTGTAGAACAAAACATTCAGTACTTC. It yields the protein CASSVEQNIQYF.

This chain links TRBV20-1 with TRBJ2-3; D is perhaps TRBD1 (7 bases). This CDR3 is built from 14 residues. The V end lost 3 bases, the J end lost 3 bases, and 13 bases lay between the germline ends. The germline gives CDR1 DFQATT, CDR2 SNEGSKA (reference sequence). This chain's CDR3 is CSASQGGATDTQYF. The DNA for the CDR3 is TGCAGTGCTAGTCAGGGGGGCGCAACAGATACGCAGTATTTT.

The CDR3 sequence: CASSFSRGNSPLHF. In DNA, the CDR3 is TGCGCCAGCAGCTTCAGCAGGGGGAATTCACCCCTCCACTTT. The gene calls are TRBV5-1 and TRBJ1-6; 7 nucleotides line up with TRBD1. This CDR3 is built from 14 residues. Trimming removed 2 bases from V and 7 bases from J; junction bases left unmatched: 3. Germline CDR1 SGHRS, CDR2 YFSETQ.

This clone has more than one count but fewer than ten. The J gene is TRBJ2-7, the V gene TRBV11-2; 9 bases agree with TRBD1. V shed 4 bases and J 0 bases; nucleotides not matched to a gene: 7. This CDR3 is built from 16 residues. Germline-derived CDR1 and CDR2 are SGHAT and FQNNGV. The CDR3 sequence: CASSSPRDRVSYEQYF. CDR3 DNA sequence: TGTGCCAGCAGCTCGCCCCGGGACAGGGTCTCCTACGAGCAGTACTTC.

The sample holds one count of this clone. The V and J genes are TRBV27 and TRBJ2-1, with D possibly TRBD1 on 7 matching bases. Deletions cut 5 bases from V and 5 bases from J, with 16 bases between. CDR3 length: 15 amino acids. Germline assignment: CDR1 MNHEY and CDR2 SMNVEV (reference sequence). The CDR3 coding sequence is TGTGCCAGCAGTCGAGGAGGGGGCGCCGACAATGAGCAGTTCTTC. Translated, it gives CASSRGGGADNEQFF.

The V and J genes are TRBV6-5 and TRBJ1-5; TRBD1 agrees at 8 bases. This CDR3 region has 14 residues. V was clipped by 5 bases and J by 4 bases; unmatched bases: 4. The germline gives CDR1 MNHEY, CDR2 SVGAGI. The CDR3 region has the DNA TGTGCCAGCAGTCACAGGGGGAGGAATCAGCCCCAGCATTTT. Translation: CASSHRGRNQPQHF.

The chain carries TRBV7-9 and TRBJ2-5; 9 nucleotides line up with TRBD1. Germline V CDR1 and CDR2: SEHNR, FQNEAQ (reference sequence). V dropped 4 bases and J dropped 5; count of bases not matched to a gene: 8. The length of the CDR3 is 15 residues. This CDR3 reads CASSWGQGWEETQYF. The CDR3 DNA reads TGTGCCAGCAGCTGGGGACAGGGCTGGGAGGAGACCCAGTACTTC.

CDR3 DNA: TGTGCCACCGGGGGTTCCTACGAGCAGTACTTC. This codes for CATGGSYEQYF. The chain uses TRBV10-3 and TRBJ2-7; D may be TRBD2 (6 bases). Trimming stripped 10 bases from V and 1 base from J, with 8 bases between. This CDR3 region has 11 residues. CDR1 is ENHRY, CDR2 SYGVKD, per germline.

This sequence joins TRBV5-1 and TRBJ2-2; TRBD2 is a possible D gene (6 bases). The CDR3 covers 12 residues. Germline V lookup: CDR1 SGHRS, CDR2 YFSETQ. V shed 3 bases and J shed 11 bases, with 11 bases lying between them. The CDR3 protein is CASSSTSRELFF. In nucleotides, the CDR3 is TGCGCCAGCAGCTCAACTAGCCGAGAGCTGTTTTTT.

The chain recombines TRBV7-2 with TRBJ2-1; 8 nucleotides match TRBD2. The CDR3 spans 14 residues. V gave up 3 bases and J gave up 6 bases; unmatched junction bases: 4. Per germline, CDR1 SGHTA and CDR2 FQGNSA. DNA for the CDR3: TGTGCCAGCAGCTTCGGGACTAGTTTCAATGAGCAGTTCTTC. This codes for CASSFGTSFNEQFF.

A few counts support this clone. V gene TRBV18 combines with J gene TRBJ2-6; D is perhaps TRBD1 (6 bases). The CDR3 is 17 amino acids. V lost 4 bases, J lost 1 base, and 14 bases lay in between. Germline CDR1 is KGHSH and CDR2 is LQKENI. The CDR3 here is CASSLSGAGSGANVLTF. The CDR3 nucleotides are TGTGCCAGCTCACTTTCAGGGGCCGGTTCTGGGGCCAACGTCCTGACTTTC.

The J gene is TRBJ2-3, the V gene TRBV15; weak D call: TRBD2 (6 bases). V lost 8 bases and J lost 0, with 15 bases in between. The CDR3 is made up of 15 amino acids. Germline CDR1 LNHNV, CDR2 YYDKDF (reference sequence). DNA for the CDR3: TGTGCCACCCTAAACGGAGGGCGGAGCACAGATACGCAGTATTTT. The encoded protein is CATLNGGRSTDTQYF.

The V call is TRBV6-5, the J call TRBJ1-5, with D uncertain. V was clipped by 0 bases and J by 6 bases, with 12 bases between them. The CDR3 covers 15 residues. Germline V gene sequence: CDR1 MNHEY, CDR2 SVGAGI. The CDR3 protein is CASSYSYQVGQPQHF. The CDR3 DNA sequence: TGTGCCAGCAGTTACTCGTATCAGGTGGGTCAGCCCCAGCATTTT.

This clone was seen more than once but under ten times. This chain uses TRBV7-8 with TRBJ1-2; D unresolved. CDR3 length equals 15 residues. V shed 1 base and J shed 8 bases, with 17 bases lying between them. Germline V gene lookup returns CDR1 SGHVS and CDR2 FQNEAQ. CDR3 residues: CASSLEPTKRLGYTF. The CDR3 nucleotides are TGTGCCAGCAGCTTAGAACCCACGAAGCGGCTAGGCTACACCTTC.